This is a list of T cell receptor beta chains from one sample in a study of CD8 T cells in ankylosing spondylitis. TCRdb independently ran MiXCR on the 5' RACE reads; one entry per CDR3 protein. The sample holds roughly 140,000 distinct CDR3 sequences, roughly 44% seen once. The source material was synovial fluid, either unsorted or a sorted T cell fraction (not recorded which). Receptor source: a male donor with ankylosing spondylitis. CDR3s include the opening cysteine and the closing phenylalanine or tryptophan. The order of the fields is V gene, clone size, J gene, CDR3 protein. The size entry is marked missing in some rows and otherwise reads once, few, many or a size class.

TRBV4-1	large	TRBJ1-1	CASSQDGQGGEAFF
TRBV24-1	few	TRBJ2-3	CATSERSGGLRTDTQYF
TRBV7-9	NA	TRBJ1-2	CASSYGAPWNGYTF
TRBV12-3/TRBV12-4	NA	TRBJ1-2	CASSRYIGQGLGGYTF
TRBV6-2/TRBV6-3	NA	TRBJ2-6	CASRPGLYSSGANVLTF
TRBV25-1	NA	TRBJ1-6	CASSEYRYRANSPLHF
TRBV4-1	NA	TRBJ1-2	CASSSRGVNGYTF
TRBV7-4	NA	TRBJ2-5	CASSLQQYQETQYF
TRBV14	once	TRBJ1-1	CASSHAIRGLDTEAFF
TRBV28	NA	TRBJ2-3	CASSSSYWTGVADTQYF
TRBV6-5	NA	TRBJ1-3	CASSRGNTIYF
TRBV5-4	NA	TRBJ2-1	CASSLREWNEQFF
TRBV4-1	few	TRBJ1-1	CASSGMTWGPRSPEAFF
TRBV27	NA	TRBJ2-7	CASSLGPTYEQYF
TRBV6-2/TRBV6-3	NA	TRBJ2-7	CASSYSGTGGYEQYF
TRBV6-5	NA	TRBJ1-1	CASSYDWATMNTEAFF
TRBV29-1	NA	TRBJ2-7	CSVRAGEDYEQYF
TRBV7-2	few	TRBJ2-3	CASSLVGTRYTDTQYF
TRBV7-2	few	TRBJ2-4	CASSSLGKGAQYF
TRBV9	NA	TRBJ2-6	CASSPQGGDSGANVLTF
TRBV6-1	many	TRBJ1-5	CASSPLHLNQPQHF
TRBV12-3/TRBV12-4	few	TRBJ1-1	CASSPACAENLYNTEAFF
TRBV12-3/TRBV12-4	NA	TRBJ2-5	CASSLVITPGRKETQYF
TRBV4-1	NA	TRBJ1-2	CASSQEGFQPGYTF
TRBV4-1	NA	TRBJ1-4	CASSWNPGLNEKLFF
TRBV20-1	NA	TRBJ2-3	CSARDTFLDWLDTQYF
TRBV11-2	few	TRBJ1-1	CAASVGAEVVGTEAFF
TRBV18	few	TRBJ2-1	CASSPVYNRVLSGRSYNEQFF
TRBV7-8	NA	TRBJ1-4	CASSLDVGFATNEKLFF
TRBV10-3	NA	TRBJ2-1	CAISGLAGVYNEQFF
TRBV6-2/TRBV6-3	NA	TRBJ1-5	CASSYTRYNQPQHF
TRBV7-4	NA	TRBJ1-2	CASLARGEGYTF
TRBV11-3	NA	TRBJ2-3	CASSSEEGGPPDTQYF
TRBV29-1	few	TRBJ1-1	CSAWAGLNTEAFF
TRBV7-1	NA	TRBJ2-3	CASSSLLPPTGRLAGLDTDTQYF
TRBV4-3	few	TRBJ2-1	CASSQELNNEQFF
TRBV7-9	many	TRBJ1-1	CASSLGVGPQDTEAFF
TRBV6-1	NA	TRBJ2-1	CASSPDHSGTVEQFF
TRBV20-1	once	TRBJ1-1	CSAISPRGLRGRLNTEAFF
TRBV27	NA	TRBJ1-5	CASSPGDGPMPQHF
TRBV20-1	once	TRBJ1-1	CSARGLDSVRRAFF
TRBV10-2	NA	TRBJ2-5	CASSTLPTQETQYF
TRBV7-2	NA	TRBJ1-2	CASSFHRTNYGYTF
TRBV28	NA	TRBJ2-1	CASSLLSYEQFF
TRBV18	NA	TRBJ1-1	CASSNRDYTSERDTEAFF
TRBV6-5	few	TRBJ2-7	CASSYEWGNYEQYF
TRBV11-2	NA	TRBJ1-4	CASGDRAPPNEKLFF
TRBV7-8	NA	TRBJ1-2	CASSMVFGGDYGYTF
TRBV20-1	NA	TRBJ1-5	CSAAVVGYNQPQHF
TRBV12-3/TRBV12-4	NA	TRBJ1-1	CASSWGRGWAFF
TRBV12-5	NA	TRBJ1-5	CASGLPNRDSNQPQHF
TRBV27	few	TRBJ1-5	CASSLGASNQPQHF
TRBV7-9	NA	TRBJ2-1	CASSLVAGTNEQFF
TRBV5-6	NA	TRBJ2-3	CASSFPGRGTDTQYF
TRBV18	NA	TRBJ1-1	CASSPWSYRRAFF
TRBV3-1	NA	TRBJ1-4	CASSQGWIWVSEANEKLFF
TRBV20-1	NA	TRBJ1-2	CCAKKQGTEVRVYGYTF
TRBV27	NA	TRBJ2-6	CASSPQGLYRVFGANVLTF
TRBV18	NA	TRBJ1-5	CASSPQGPGNQPQHF
TRBV10-3	few	TRBJ1-2	CAISQGDYGYTF